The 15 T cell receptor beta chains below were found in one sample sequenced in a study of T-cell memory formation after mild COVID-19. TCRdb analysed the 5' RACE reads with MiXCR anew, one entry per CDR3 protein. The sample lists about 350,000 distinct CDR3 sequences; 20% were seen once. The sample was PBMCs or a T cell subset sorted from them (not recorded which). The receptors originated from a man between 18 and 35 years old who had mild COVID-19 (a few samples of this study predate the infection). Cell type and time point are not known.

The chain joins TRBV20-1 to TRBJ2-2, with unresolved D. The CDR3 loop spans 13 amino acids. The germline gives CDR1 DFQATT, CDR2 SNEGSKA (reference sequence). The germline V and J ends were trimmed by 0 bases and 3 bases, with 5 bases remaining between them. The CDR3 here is CSAREVDTGELFF. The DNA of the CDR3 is TGCAGTGCTAGAGAGGTAGACACCGGGGAGCTGTTTTTT.

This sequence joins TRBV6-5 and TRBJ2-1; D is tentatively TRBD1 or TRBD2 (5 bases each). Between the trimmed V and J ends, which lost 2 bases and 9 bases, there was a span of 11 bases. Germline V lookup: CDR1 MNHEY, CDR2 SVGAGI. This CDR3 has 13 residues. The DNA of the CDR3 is TGTGCCAGCAGTTACCTCGGGACGGGTGAGCAGTTCTTC. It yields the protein CASSYLGTGEQFF.

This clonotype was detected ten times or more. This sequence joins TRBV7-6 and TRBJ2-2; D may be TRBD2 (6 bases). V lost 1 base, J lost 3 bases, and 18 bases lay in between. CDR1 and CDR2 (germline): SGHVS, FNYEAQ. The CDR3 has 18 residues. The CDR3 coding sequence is TGTGCCAGCAGCTTAGGAGCGGCGGGGCGTTATGACACCGGGGAGCTGTTTTTT. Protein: CASSLGAAGRYDTGELFF.

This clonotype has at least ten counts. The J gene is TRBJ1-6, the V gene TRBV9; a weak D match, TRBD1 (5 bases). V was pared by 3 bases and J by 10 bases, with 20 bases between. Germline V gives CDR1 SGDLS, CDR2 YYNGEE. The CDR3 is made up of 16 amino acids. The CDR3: CASSAATGGSGSPLHF. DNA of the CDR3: TGTGCCAGCAGCGCTGCAACAGGAGGCTCAGGATCACCCCTCCACTTT. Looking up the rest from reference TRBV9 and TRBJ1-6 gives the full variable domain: DSGVTQTPKHLITATGQRVTLRCSPRSGDLSVYWYQQSLDQGLQFLIQYYNGEERAKGNILERFSAQQFPDLHSELNLSSLELGDSALYFCASSAATGGSGSPLHFGNGTRLTVT.

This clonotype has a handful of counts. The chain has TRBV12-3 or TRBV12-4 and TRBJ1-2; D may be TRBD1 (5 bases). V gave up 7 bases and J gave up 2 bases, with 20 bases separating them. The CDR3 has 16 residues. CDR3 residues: CASTPHATDFNYGYTF. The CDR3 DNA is TGTGCCAGCACCCCCCACGCGACAGATTTCAACTATGGCTACACCTTC.

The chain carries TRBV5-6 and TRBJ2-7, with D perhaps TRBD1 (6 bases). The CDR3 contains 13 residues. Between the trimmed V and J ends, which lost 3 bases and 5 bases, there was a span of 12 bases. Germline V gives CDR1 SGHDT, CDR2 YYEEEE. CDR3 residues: CASSYLQGNEQYV. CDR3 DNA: TGTGCCAGCAGCTACCTCCAGGGGAACGAGCAGTACGTC.

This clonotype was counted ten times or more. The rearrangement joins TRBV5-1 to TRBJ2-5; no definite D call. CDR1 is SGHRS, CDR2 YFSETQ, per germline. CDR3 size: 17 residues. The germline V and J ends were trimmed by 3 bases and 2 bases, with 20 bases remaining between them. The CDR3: CASSSALDGLLQETQYF. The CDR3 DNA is TGCGCCAGCAGCTCTGCTCTGGACGGGCTCCTTCAAGAGACCCAGTACTTC.

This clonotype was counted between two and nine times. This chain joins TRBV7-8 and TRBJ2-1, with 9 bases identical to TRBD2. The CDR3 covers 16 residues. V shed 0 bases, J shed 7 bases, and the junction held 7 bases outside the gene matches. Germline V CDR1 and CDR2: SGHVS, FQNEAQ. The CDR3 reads CASSLASGGLWNEQFF. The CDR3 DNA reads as TGTGCCAGCAGCTTAGCTAGCGGGGGCCTCTGGAATGAGCAGTTCTTC. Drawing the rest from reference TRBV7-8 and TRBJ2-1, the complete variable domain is GAGVSQSPRYKVAKRGQDVALRCDPISGHVSLFWYQQALGQGPEFLTYFQNEAQLDKSGLPSDRFFAERPEGSVSTLKIQRTQQEDSAVYLCASSLASGGLWNEQFFGPGTRLTVL.

CDR3 residues: CASRLDRFAYGYTF. CDR3 bases: TGCGCCAGCAGACTTGACAGGTTCGCCTATGGCTACACCTTC. The genes are TRBV5-1 and TRBJ1-2; D is perhaps TRBD1 (6 bases). CDR3 size: 14 residues. Trimming removed 5 bases from V and 4 bases from J, with 15 bases in between. The germline V gene has CDR1 SGHRS and CDR2 YFSETQ. The full variable domain, with the rest looked up from reference TRBV5-1 and TRBJ1-2, is KAGVTQTPRYLIKTRGQQVTLSCSPISGHRSVSWYQQTPGQGLQFLFEYFSETQRNKGNFPGRFSGRQFSNSRSEMNVSTLELGDSALYLCASRLDRFAYGYTFGSGTRLTVV.

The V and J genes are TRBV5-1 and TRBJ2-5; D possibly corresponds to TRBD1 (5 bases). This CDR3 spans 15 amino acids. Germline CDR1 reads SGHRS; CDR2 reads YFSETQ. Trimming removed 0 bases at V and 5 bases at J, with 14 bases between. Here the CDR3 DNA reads TGCGCCAGCAGCTTGGGGGGCCTACCCCGGGAGACCCAGTACTTC. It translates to CASSLGGLPRETQYF.

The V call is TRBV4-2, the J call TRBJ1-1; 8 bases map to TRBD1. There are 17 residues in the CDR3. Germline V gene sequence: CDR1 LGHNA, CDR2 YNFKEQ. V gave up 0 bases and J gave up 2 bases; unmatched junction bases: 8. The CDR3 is CASSQDPLQGENTEAFF. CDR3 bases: TGTGCCAGCAGCCAAGATCCTTTACAGGGGGAAAACACTGAAGCTTTCTTT.

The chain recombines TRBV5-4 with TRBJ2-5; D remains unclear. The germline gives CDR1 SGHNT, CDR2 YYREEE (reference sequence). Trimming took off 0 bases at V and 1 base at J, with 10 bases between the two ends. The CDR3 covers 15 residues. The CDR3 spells CASSLALRSQETQYF. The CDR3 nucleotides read TGTGCCAGCAGCTTGGCGTTACGGTCCCAAGAGACCCAGTACTTC.

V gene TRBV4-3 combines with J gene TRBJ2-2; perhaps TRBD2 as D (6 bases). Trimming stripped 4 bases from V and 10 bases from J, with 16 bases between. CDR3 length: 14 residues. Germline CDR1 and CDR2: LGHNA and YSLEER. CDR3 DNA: TGCGCCAGCAGCCGCGGGACTTTAGGCCCGGAGCTGTTTTTT. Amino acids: CASSRGTLGPELFF.

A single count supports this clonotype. CDR3: CASTTGTGDTQYF. The CDR3 DNA follows: TGTGCCAGCACGACCGGGACAGGGGATACGCAGTATTTT. V is TRBV11-2 and J is TRBJ2-3; 9 bases match TRBD1. The CDR3 is made up of 13 amino acids. Looked up from germline, CDR1 is SGHAT and CDR2 is FQNNGV. V was pared by 7 bases and J by 6 bases, with 5 bases of the junction left unmatched. Variable domain in full (rest from reference TRBV11-2 and TRBJ2-3): EAGVAQSPRYKIIEKRQSVAFWCNPISGHATLYWYQQILGQGPKLLIQFQNNGVVDDSQLPKDRFSAERLKGVDSTLKIQPAKLEDSAVYLCASTTGTGDTQYFGPGTRLTVL.

The CDR3: CASSEDPENTEAFF. As DNA, the CDR3 is TGCGCCAGCAGTGAGGATCCAGAGAACACTGAAGCTTTCTTT. The V and J genes are TRBV10-1 and TRBJ1-1; D is ambiguous. The CDR3 has 14 residues. Germline V CDR1 and CDR2: WNHNN, SYGVQD (reference sequence). Trimming took off 2 bases at V and 1 base at J, with 8 bases between the two ends.